This T cell receptor (beta chain) was found in a study of T cell responses to AZD1222 COVID-19 vaccine. Germline V gene sequence: CDR1 SGHNT, CDR2 YYREEE (reference sequence). The CDR3 runs 12 residues. Trimming removed 2 bases at V and 4 bases at J, with 6 bases between. Clones were read by immunoSEQ multiplex PCR, and TCRdb kept only the in-frame ones, dropping some. The sample shows about 150,000 clones, roughly 90% of them seen only once. This clonotype was sampled from an adult in good health. This material consisted of peripheral blood, taken on day 0 of MenACWY control vaccination. V gene TRBV5-4 combines with J gene TRBJ1-1; D call uncertain. CDR3 protein: CASSFRSTEAFF. CDR3 bases: TGTGCCAGCAGCTTTCGGAGCACTGAAGCTTTCTTT.